The present TCR beta chain was sequenced within a study of blood T cell repertoires in COVID-19. Background on the study: Italy, Spain and the United States were the sources of the convalescent and acute COVID-19 samples. Sources were T cells, B-cell-depleted T cells, or PBMCs; the material itself was cDNA or gDNA.

In the study's own analysis: By means of reference gene primer amplification, nucleated cell counts were estimated. Using immunoSEQ multiplex PCR, the repertoire was profiled, and TCRdb retains in-frame clones only, with some absent. The DNA was the basis for D and trimming; V, J and clone size are from that table. The sample has around 130,000 clones, 70% to 90% seen once. This TCR came from a man in his forties with acute or convalescent COVID-19. Sequenced: peripheral blood.

The CDR3 region is CASSIEGQGGQPQHF. DNA of the CDR3: TGTGCCAGTAGTATAGAGGGACAGGGCGGTCAGCCCCAGCATTTT. V usage is TRBV19 and J usage is TRBJ1-5; TRBD1 aligns across 9 bases. Germline CDR1 and CDR2: LNHDA and SQIVND (reference sequence). The V segment lost 0 bases and the J segment 6 bases; nucleotides outside the gene matches: 3. The CDR3 spans 15 residues.